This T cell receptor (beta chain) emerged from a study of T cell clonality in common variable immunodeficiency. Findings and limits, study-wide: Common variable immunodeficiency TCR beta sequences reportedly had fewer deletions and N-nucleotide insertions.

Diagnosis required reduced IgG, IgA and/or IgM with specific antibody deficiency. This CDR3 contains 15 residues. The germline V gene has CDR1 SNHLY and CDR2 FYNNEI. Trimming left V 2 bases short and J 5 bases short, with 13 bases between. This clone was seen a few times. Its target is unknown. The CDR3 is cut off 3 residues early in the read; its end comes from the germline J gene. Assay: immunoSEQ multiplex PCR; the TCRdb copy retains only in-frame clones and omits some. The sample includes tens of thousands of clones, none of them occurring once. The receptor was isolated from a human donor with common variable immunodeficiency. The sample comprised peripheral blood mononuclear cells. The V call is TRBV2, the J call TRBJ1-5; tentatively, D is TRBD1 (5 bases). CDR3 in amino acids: CASSELFREDQPQHF. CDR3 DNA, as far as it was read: TGTGCCAGCAGTGAATTGTTCAGGGAGGATCAGCCC.